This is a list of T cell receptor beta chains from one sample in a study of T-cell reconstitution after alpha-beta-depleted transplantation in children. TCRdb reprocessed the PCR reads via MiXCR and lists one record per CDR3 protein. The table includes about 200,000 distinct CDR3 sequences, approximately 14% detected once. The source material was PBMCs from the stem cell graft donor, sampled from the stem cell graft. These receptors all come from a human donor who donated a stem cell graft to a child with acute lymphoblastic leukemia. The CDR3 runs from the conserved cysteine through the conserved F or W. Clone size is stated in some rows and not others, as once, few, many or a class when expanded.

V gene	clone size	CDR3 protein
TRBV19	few	CASTPGQGTNTEAFF
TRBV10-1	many	CASSEYGGEGSEQYF
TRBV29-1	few	CSVARDRDLRETQYF
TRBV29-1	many	CSVVGTVETQYF
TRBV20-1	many	CSARSTIRADTQYF
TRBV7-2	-	CASSSDRATYNEQFF
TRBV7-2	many	CASSVGSSGGQLEQYF
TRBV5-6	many	CASSLRRGTEAFF
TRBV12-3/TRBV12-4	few	CASSFLGLVEQFF
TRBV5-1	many	CASSRTGGNNGYTF
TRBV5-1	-	CASSLSETSGEETQYF
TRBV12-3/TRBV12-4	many	CASSLLDEQYF
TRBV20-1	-	CSARGHKNGGRNDEQFF
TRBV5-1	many	CASSAALTVETQYF
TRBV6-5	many	CASTRGQNTEAFF
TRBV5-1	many	CASSLEASAGTYEQYF
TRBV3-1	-	CASSQGPDIGELFF
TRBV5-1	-	CASSWDNTDTQYF
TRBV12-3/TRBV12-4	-	CASSKFRGREAFF
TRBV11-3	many	CASSSARSTGELFF
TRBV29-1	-	CSVGFGAQGGEQFF
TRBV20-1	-	CSARLAGIYEQYF
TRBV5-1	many	CASSFEQGAGELFF
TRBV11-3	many	CASSLDGNNEQFF
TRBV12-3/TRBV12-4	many	CASSSLGQSSYEQYF
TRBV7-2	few	CASSTSGTGANVLTF
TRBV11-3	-	CASSLGSGLQQYF
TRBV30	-	CAWGLGSYEQYF
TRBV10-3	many	CAISDSSTDTQYF
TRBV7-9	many	CASSLSSGYTF
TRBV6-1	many	CAGRQEINSPLHF
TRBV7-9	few	CASSSPGAGANVLTF
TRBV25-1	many	CASSESDYNYGYTF
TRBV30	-	CACNDGNTEAFF
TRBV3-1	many	CASSREVGSGELFF
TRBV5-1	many	CASRSRGQSQETQYF
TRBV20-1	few	CSARSGTRPDTQYF
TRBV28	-	CASRSNNLEQYF
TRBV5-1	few	CASSLGGGRPDTQYF